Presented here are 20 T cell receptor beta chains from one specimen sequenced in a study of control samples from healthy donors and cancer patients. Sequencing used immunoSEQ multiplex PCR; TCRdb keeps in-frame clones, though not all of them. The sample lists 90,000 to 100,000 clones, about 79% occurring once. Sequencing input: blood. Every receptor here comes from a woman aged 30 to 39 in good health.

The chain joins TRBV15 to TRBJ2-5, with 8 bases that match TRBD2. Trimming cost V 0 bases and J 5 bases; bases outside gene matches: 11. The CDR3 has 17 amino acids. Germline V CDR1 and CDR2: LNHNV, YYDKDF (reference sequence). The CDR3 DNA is TGTGCCACCAGCAGAGATCAGGGACTAGGGGTGCCGGAGACCCAGTACTTC. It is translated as CATSRDQGLGVPETQYF.

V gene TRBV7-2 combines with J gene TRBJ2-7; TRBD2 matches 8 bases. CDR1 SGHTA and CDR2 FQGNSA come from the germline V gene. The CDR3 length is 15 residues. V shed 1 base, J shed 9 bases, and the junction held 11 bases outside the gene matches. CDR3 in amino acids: CASSLDAAGGQAQYF. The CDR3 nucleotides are TGTGCCAGCAGCTTAGACGCGGCGGGGGGCCAGGCGCAGTACTTC.

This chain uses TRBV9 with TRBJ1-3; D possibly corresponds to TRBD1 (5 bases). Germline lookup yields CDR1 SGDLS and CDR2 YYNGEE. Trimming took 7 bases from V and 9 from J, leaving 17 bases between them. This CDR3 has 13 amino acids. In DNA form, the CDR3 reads TGTGCCAGCCGATCAGGGCAGGACTCCACCATATATTTT. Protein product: CASRSGQDSTIYF.

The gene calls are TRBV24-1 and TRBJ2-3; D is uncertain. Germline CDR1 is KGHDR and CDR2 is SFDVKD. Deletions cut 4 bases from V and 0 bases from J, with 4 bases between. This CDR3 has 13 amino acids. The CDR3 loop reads CATSEESTDTQYF. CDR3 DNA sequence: TGTGCCACCAGTGAGGAAAGCACAGATACGCAGTATTTT.

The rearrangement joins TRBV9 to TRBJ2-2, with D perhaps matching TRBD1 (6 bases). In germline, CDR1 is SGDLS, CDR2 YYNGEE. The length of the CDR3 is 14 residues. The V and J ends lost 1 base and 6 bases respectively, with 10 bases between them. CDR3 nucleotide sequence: TGTGCCAGCAGCGTAACAGGGTACCCCGGGGAGCTGTTTTTT. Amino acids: CASSVTGYPGELFF.

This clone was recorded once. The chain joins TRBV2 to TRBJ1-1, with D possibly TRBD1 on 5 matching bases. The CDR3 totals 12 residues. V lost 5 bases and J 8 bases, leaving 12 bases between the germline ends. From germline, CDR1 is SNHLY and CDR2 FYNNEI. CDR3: CASSRATAEAFF. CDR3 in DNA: TGTGCCAGCAGTAGAGCGACAGCCGAAGCTTTCTTT.

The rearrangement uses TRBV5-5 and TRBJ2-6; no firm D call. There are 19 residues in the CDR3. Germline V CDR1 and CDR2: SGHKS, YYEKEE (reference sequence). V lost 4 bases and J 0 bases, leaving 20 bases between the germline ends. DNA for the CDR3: TGTGCCAGCAGCACAATTGGACGGGTGCCAAGCTCTGGGGCCAACGTCCTGACTTTC. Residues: CASSTIGRVPSSGANVLTF.

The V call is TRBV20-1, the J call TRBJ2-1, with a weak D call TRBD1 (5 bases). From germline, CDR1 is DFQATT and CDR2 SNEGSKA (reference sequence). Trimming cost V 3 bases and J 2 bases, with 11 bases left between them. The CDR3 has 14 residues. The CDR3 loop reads CSASWAGTYNEQFF. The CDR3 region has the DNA TGCAGTGCTAGTTGGGCAGGGACCTACAATGAGCAGTTCTTC.

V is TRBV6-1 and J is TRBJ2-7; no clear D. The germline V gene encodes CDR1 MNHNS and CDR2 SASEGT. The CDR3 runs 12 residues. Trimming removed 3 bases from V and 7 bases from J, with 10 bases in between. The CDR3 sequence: CASSETRYEQYF. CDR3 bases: TGTGCCAGCAGTGAGACCAGATATGAGCAGTACTTC.

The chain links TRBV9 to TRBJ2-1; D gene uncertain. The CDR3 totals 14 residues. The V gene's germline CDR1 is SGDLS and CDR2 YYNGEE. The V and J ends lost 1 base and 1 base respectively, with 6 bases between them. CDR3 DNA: TGTGCCAGCAGCGTATCAGCGTCCTACAATGAGCAGTTCTTC. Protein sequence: CASSVSASYNEQFF.

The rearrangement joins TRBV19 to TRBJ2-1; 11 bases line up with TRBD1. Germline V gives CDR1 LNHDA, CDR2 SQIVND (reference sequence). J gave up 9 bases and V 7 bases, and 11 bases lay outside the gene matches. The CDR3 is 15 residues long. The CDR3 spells CASNPGDRGFGEQFF. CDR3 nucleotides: TGTGCCAGTAACCCGGGGGACAGGGGGTTCGGTGAGCAGTTCTTC.

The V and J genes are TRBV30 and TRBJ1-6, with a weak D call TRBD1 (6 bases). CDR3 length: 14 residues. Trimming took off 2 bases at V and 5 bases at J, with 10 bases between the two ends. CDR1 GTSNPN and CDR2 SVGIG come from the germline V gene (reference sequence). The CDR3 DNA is TGTGCCTGGAGTATTAAGGGGGATAATTCACCCCTCCACTTT. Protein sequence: CAWSIKGDNSPLHF.

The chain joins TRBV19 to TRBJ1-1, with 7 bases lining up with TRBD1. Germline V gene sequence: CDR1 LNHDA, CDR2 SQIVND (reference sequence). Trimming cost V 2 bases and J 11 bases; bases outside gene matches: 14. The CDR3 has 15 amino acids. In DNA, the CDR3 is TGTGCCAGTAGTATACCGAGCAGGGGGGAGTTTGGGGCTTTCTTT. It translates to CASSIPSRGEFGAFF.

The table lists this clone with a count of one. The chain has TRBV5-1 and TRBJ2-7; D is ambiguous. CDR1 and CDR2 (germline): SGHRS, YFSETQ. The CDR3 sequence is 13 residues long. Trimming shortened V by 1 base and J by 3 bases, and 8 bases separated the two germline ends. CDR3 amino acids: CASSLIFGYEQYF. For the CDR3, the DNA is TGCGCCAGCAGCTTGATATTTGGCTACGAGCAGTACTTC.

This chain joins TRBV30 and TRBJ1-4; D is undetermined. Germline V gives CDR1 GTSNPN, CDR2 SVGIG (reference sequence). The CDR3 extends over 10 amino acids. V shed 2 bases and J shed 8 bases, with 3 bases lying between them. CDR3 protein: CAWSSEKLFF. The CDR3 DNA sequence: TGTGCCTGGAGTTCCGAAAAACTGTTTTTT.

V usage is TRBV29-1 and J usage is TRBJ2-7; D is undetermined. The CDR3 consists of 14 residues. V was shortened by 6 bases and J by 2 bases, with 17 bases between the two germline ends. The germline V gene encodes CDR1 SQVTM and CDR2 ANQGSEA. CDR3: CSVLDGYGTYEQYF. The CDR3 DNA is TGCAGCGTGTTGGACGGGTATGGAACCTACGAGCAGTACTTC.

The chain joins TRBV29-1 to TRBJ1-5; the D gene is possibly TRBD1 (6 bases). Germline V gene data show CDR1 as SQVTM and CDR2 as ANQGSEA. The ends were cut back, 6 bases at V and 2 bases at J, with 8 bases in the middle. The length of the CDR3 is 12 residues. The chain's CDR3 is CSVGGRNQPQHF. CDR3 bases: TGCAGCGTCGGGGGGCGCAATCAGCCCCAGCATTTT.

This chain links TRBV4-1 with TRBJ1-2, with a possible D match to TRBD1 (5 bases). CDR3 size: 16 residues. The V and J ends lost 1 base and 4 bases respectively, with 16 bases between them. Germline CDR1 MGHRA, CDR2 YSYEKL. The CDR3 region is CASSQAGSGGGYGYTF. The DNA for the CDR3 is TGCGCCAGCAGCCAAGCGGGGTCGGGGGGTGGCTATGGCTACACCTTC.

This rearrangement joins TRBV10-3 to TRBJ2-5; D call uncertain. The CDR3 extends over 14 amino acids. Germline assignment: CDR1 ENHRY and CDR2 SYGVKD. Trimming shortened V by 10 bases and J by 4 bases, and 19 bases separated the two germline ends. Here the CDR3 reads CATLSPIARETQYF. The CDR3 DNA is TGTGCCACCTTAAGCCCCATCGCGAGAGAGACCCAGTACTTC.

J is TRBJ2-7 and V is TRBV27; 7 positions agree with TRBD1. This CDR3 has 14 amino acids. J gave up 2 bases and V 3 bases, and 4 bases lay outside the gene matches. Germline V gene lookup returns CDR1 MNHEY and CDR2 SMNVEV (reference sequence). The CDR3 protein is CASSFRGRAYEQYF. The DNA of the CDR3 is TGTGCCAGCAGTTTCAGGGGGAGAGCCTACGAGCAGTACTTC.